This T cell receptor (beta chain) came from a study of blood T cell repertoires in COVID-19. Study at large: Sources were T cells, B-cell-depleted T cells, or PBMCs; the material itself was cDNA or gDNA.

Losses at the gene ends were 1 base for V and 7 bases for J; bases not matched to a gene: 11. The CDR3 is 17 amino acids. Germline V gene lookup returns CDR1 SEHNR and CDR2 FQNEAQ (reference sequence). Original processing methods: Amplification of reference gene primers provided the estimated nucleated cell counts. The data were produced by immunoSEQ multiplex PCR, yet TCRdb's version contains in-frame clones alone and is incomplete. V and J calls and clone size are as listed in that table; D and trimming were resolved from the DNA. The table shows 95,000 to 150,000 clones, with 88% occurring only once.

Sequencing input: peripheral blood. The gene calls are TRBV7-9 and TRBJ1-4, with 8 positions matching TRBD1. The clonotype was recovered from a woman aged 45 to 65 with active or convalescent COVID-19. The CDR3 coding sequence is TGTGCCAGCAGCTTAGTATACGGGACAGGCGGGGGTGAAAAACTGTTTTTT. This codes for CASSLVYGTGGGEKLFF.